What follows describes a single TCR beta chain. The sample originates from a study of control samples from healthy donors and cancer patients. V lost 11 bases and J lost 0; bases outside the gene matches: 4. Germline V gives CDR1 ENHRY, CDR2 SYGVKD. The CDR3 runs to 13 residues. TCRdb's copy holds only in-frame clones and misses some; the assay was immunoSEQ multiplex PCR. The sample yields tens of thousands of clones, about 88% seen once. The V and J genes are TRBV10-3 and TRBJ2-3, with 8 bases lining up with TRBD1. The TCR was taken from a man in his sixties or seventies with lung cancer. The specimen sequenced was PBMCs. The CDR3 region has the DNA TGTGCCGCTGGACAGGGTAGCACAGATACGCAGTATTTT. It translates to CAAGQGSTDTQYF.